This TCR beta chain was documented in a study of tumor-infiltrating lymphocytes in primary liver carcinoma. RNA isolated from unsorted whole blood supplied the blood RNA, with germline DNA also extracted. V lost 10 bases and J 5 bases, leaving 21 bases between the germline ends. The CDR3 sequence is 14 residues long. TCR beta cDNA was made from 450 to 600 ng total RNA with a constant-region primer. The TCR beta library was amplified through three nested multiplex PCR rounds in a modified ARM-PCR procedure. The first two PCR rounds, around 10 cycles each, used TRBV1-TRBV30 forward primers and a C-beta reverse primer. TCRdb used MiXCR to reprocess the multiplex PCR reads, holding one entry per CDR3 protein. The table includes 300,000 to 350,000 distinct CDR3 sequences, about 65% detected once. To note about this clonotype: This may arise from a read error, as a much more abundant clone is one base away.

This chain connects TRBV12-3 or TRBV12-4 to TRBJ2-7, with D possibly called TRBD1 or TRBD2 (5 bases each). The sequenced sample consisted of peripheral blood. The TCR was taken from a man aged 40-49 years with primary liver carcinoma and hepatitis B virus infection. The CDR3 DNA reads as TGTGCCAACAGCCCCGGGACGGGCCACAACGAGCAGTACTTC. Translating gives CANSPGTGHNEQYF.